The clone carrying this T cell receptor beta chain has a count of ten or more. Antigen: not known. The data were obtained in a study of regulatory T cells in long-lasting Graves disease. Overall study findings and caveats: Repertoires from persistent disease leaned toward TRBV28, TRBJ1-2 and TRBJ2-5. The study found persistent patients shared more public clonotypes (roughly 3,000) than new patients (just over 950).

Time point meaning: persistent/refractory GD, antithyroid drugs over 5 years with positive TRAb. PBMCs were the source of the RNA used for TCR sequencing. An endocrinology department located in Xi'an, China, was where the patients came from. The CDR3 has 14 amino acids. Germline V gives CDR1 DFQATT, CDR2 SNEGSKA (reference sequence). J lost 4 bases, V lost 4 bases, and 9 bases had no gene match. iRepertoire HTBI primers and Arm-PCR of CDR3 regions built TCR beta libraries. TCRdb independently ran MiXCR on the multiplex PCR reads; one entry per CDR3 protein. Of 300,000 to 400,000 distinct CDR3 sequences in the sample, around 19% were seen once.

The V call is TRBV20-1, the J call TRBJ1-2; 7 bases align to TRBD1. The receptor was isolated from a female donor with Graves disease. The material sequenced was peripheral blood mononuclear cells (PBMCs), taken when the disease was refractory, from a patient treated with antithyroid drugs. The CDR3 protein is CSATTTGTFYGYTF. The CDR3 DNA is TGCAGTGCTACTACGACAGGGACTTTCTATGGCTACACCTTC.